This TCR beta chain was documented in a study of OX40 agonist ivuxolimab in advanced cancers. The wider study: Anti-PD-1, anti-PD-L1 or anti-CTLA-4 therapy given earlier was allowed, and roughly 40% had some. Study results and caveats: Fewer expanded clones were found on average in CD4+ than in CD8+ T cells. Partial responders at 0.1-3.0 mg/kg showed near-lowest clonal expansion.

Turning to this clone: Its antigen is as yet unknown.

Profiling relied on immunoSEQ multiplex PCR, and the TCRdb table lists in-frame clones only, not all of them. In the table there are about 40,000 clones, approximately 90% of which are singletons. The CDR3 has 17 residues. V lost 1 base, J lost 7 bases, and 9 bases stayed unmatched. CDR1 is SEHNR and CDR2 is FQNEAQ in the germline V gene (reference sequence). This chain joins TRBV7-9 and TRBJ1-5, with 11 bases fitting TRBD1. The sequenced sample was CD4+ or CD8+ T cells sorted from blood, obtained in a trial of the OX40 agonist ivuxolimab. The sequence came from an adult with an advanced solid tumor such as melanoma, head and neck, liver or kidney cancer. This chain's CDR3 is CASSLGTGGGNYQPQHF. CDR3 nucleotides: TGTGCCAGCAGCTTAGGGACAGGGGGCGGAAATTACCAGCCCCAGCATTTT.